The rows below give T cell receptor beta chains drawn from one sample of a study of T-cell reconstitution after alpha-beta-depleted transplantation in children. TCRdb recomputed calls from the PCR reads with MiXCR, one row per CDR3 protein. The top ten clones hold 2% to 2.5% of a sample with approximately 520,000 distinct CDR3 sequences, 32% of them seen once. Sequences were derived from PBMCs from the stem cell graft donor, sampled from the stem cell graft. The receptors stem from a human donor who donated a stem cell graft to a child with aplastic anemia. Both conserved end residues are part of each CDR3. Each record gives: clone size, D gene, J gene, V gene, CDR3 protein, CDR3 DNA. D genes are given only for firm matches. Only some rows state a clone size, as once, few, many or a class for expanded clones.

>many|NA|TRBJ2-1|TRBV7-2
CASSLSGNEQFF
TGTGCCAGCAGCTTAAGTGGGAATGAGCAGTTCTTC
>NA|TRBD1|TRBJ1-1|TRBV7-3
CASSLIPGGVTEAFF
TGTGCCAGCAGCTTAATTCCAGGGGGCGTCACTGAAGCTTTCTTT
>NA|TRBD1|TRBJ1-5|TRBV20-1
CSAWDRENQPQHF
TGCAGTGCATGGGACAGGGAGAATCAGCCCCAGCATTTT
>NA|TRBD2|TRBJ2-3|TRBV29-1
CSVDGAGVTTDTQYF
TGCAGCGTTGATGGAGCGGGAGTAACCACAGATACGCAGTATTTT
>NA|TRBD2|TRBJ2-3|TRBV28
CASSYIAGGITDTQYF
TGTGCCAGCAGCTATATAGCGGGAGGGATCACAGATACGCAGTATTTT
>NA|NA|TRBJ2-1|TRBV20-1
CSARDRGEDEQFF
TGCAGTGCTAGAGACAGGGGAGAGGATGAGCAGTTCTTC
>few|TRBD2|TRBJ2-5|TRBV19
CASSPSGQETQYF
TGTGCCAGTAGCCCTAGCGGCCAAGAGACCCAGTACTTC
>few|NA|TRBJ1-4|TRBV12-3/TRBV12-4
CASRSLKNFRQSFNEKLFF
TGTGCCAGCCGGAGTCTAAAGAATTTTAGACAGAGTTTTAATGAAAAACTGTTTTTT
>NA|TRBD2|TRBJ2-7|TRBV5-1
CASSRELAGVSYEQYF
TGCGCCAGCAGCCGAGAACTAGCGGGAGTCTCCTACGAGCAGTACTTC
>NA|NA|TRBJ2-1|TRBV20-1
CSASRTGTSEQFF
TGCAGTGCTTCCAGAACCGGGACGAGTGAGCAGTTCTTC
>few|NA|TRBJ2-1|TRBV7-8
CASSLGQSFNEQFF
TGTGCCAGCAGCCTTGGACAGTCCTTCAATGAGCAGTTCTTC
>many|NA|TRBJ2-1|TRBV6-5
CASRGTSYNEQFF
TGTGCCAGCCGGGGAACCTCCTACAATGAGCAGTTCTTC
>few|NA|TRBJ2-3|TRBV10-3
CAISGTGLGTDTQYF
TGTGCCATCAGTGGAACGGGACTCGGAACAGATACGCAGTATTTT
>NA|NA|TRBJ1-1|TRBV6-2/TRBV6-3
CASSLPGATNTEAFF
TGTGCCAGCAGTCTTCCTGGAGCGACGAACACTGAAGCTTTCTTT
>NA|TRBD1|TRBJ2-2|TRBV6-1
CASTPGTGSVTGELFF
TGTGCCAGCACCCCGGGGACAGGGTCAGTTACCGGGGAGCTGTTTTTT
>few|TRBD2|TRBJ2-1|TRBV4-2
CASSQGSASGYNEQFF
TGTGCCAGCAGCCAAGGGTCGGCTAGCGGATACAATGAGCAGTTCTTC
>few|NA|TRBJ2-1|TRBV4-3
CASSQGPSGSNEQFF
TGCGCCAGCAGCCAAGGACCCTCGGGTTCCAATGAGCAGTTCTTC
>few|NA|TRBJ1-1|TRBV7-2
CASSLGSGSRAFF
TGTGCCAGCAGCCTAGGGAGTGGGAGTCGAGCTTTCTTT
>NA|NA|TRBJ1-5|TRBV12-3/TRBV12-4
CASSLVGVGNQPQHF
TGTGCCAGCAGTTTAGTGGGGGTTGGCAATCAGCCCCAGCATTTT
>NA|NA|TRBJ1-4|TRBV6-1
CASNPGGATNEKLFF
TGTGCCAGCAACCCCGGGGGTGCAACTAATGAAAAACTGTTTTTT
>NA|NA|TRBJ2-2|TRBV19
CASSGTPSTGELFF
TGTGCCAGTAGCGGAACCCCCAGCACCGGGGAGCTGTTTTTT
>few|TRBD1|TRBJ1-1|TRBV5-6
CASSLLLDRGKTEAFF
TGTGCCAGCAGCTTGCTGCTTGACAGGGGGAAAACTGAAGCTTTCTTT
>NA|NA|TRBJ1-3|TRBV11-3
CASSFNDILSGNTIYF
TGTGCCAGCAGCTTCAACGACATTCTCTCTGGAAACACCATATATTTT
>NA|TRBD2|TRBJ2-2|TRBV12-3/TRBV12-4
CASIETSGRPNTGELFF
TGTGCCAGCATTGAGACTAGCGGGAGGCCCAACACCGGGGAGCTGTTTTTT
>NA|NA|TRBJ1-5|TRBV28
CANIYQGPPEDQPQHF
TGTGCCAATATATACCAGGGGCCGCCTGAGGATCAGCCCCAGCATTTT
>NA|NA|TRBJ2-3|TRBV20-1
CSAINYGAQGVADTQYF
TGCAGTGCTATTAACTACGGGGCCCAAGGGGTGGCAGATACGCAGTATTTT
>few|NA|TRBJ2-3|TRBV10-3
CAISELPGATDTQYF
TGTGCCATCAGTGAGCTGCCAGGGGCCACAGATACGCAGTATTTT